This TCR beta chain is from a study of cytomegalovirus exposure and HLA in healthy donors. Overall study findings and caveats: Looking again later, the authors saw that most CMV-associated TCR beta chains seemed HLA-restricted. Presence/absence analyses assumed roughly uniform sequencing depth across donors, which may not hold.

The table lists this clone with a few counts. Antigen specificity is unknown. The PCR ran on 60 Vbeta and 13 Jbeta primers. Produced via immunoSEQ multiplex PCR; TCRdb's table is partial and in-frame only. The sample lists 150,000 to 200,000 clones, around 80% seen once, with roughly 7% in the top ten. The clonotype originates from a woman in her thirties or forties in good health and CMV-seropositive. The sequenced sample consisted of PBMCs.

CDR3 loop: CATSRDRQGSGYTF. Here the CDR3 DNA reads TGTGCCACCAGCAGAGATCGGCAGGGTAGCGGCTACACCTTC. The chain couples TRBV15 to TRBJ1-2, with D possibly being TRBD1 (5 bases). The CDR3 covers 14 residues. Trimming left V 0 bases short and J 8 bases short, with 13 bases between. CDR1 is LNHNV and CDR2 is YYDKDF in the germline V gene (reference sequence).